The 3 T cell receptor beta chains below all came from one sample that was sequenced in a study of T cells in Graves' hyperthyroidism and ophthalmopathy. The investigators amplified TCR beta CDR3 regions from RNA transcripts. A set of HTBI primers served as the primers for a first-round RT-PCR of the TCR CDR3. From the multiplex PCR reads, TCRdb called clonotypes with MiXCR, one entry per CDR3 protein. The profile shows around 440,000 distinct CDR3 sequences, approximately 14% of them singletons. Sequencing was done on a sample of blood. The receptors stem from a woman younger than 30 with Graves' hyperthyroidism.

This clonotype came up many times. This chain uses TRBV9 with TRBJ2-7, with D hard to call. Germline-derived CDR1 and CDR2 are SGDLS and YYNGEE. This CDR3 has 14 residues. The V end lost 4 bases, the J end lost 6 bases, and 17 bases lay between the germline ends. CDR3 coding DNA: TGTGCCAGCAGCACAAGTGGTACCTCCCCCGAGCAGTACTTC. Translation gives CASSTSGTSPEQYF.

This clonotype was counted between two and nine times. The rearrangement uses TRBV12-5 and TRBJ1-6, with D hard to call. Between the trimmed V and J ends, which lost 9 bases and 9 bases, there was a span of 18 bases. The germline V gene encodes CDR1 LGHNT and CDR2 FRNRAP. This CDR3 is 14 amino acids long. CDR3: CARPSRRAGSPLHF. The CDR3 DNA is TGTGCTAGGCCTTCCCGTAGGGCGGGTTCACCCCTCCACTTT.

The chain couples TRBV6-1 to TRBJ2-1; maybe TRBD1 (6 bases). Germline V CDR1 and CDR2: MNHNS, SASEGT. V lost 0 bases to trimming and J lost 0 bases, with 18 bases between them. The CDR3 has 19 amino acids. The CDR3 region is CASSEAYRTETGSYNEQFF. CDR3 nucleotides: TGTGCCAGCAGTGAAGCCTACCGGACCGAGACAGGCTCCTACAATGAGCAGTTCTTC.